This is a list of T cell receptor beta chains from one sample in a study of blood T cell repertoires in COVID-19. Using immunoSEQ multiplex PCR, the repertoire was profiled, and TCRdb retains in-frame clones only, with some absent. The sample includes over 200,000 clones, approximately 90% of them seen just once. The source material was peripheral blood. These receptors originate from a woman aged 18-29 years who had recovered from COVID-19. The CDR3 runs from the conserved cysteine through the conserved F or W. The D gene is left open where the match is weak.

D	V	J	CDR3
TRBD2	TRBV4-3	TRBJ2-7	CASSPRGTSGPYEQYF
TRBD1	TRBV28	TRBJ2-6	CASSTPGQGISGANVLTF
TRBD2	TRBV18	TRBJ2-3	CASSLSGRRATDTQYF
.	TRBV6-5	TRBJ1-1	CASSSGQNTEAFF
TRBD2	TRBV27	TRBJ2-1	CASSNGGRAHNEQFF
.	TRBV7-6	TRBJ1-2	CASSLNRGASYGYTF
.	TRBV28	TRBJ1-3	CASSIQGNTIYF
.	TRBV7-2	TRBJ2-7	CASSFEGGEQYF
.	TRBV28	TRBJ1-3	CASTRSGNTIYF
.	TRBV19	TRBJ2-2	CASLREPNTGELFF
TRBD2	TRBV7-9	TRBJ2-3	CASSLGLAGSVDTQYF
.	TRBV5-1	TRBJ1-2	CASSFDGGNYGYTF
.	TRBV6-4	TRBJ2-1	CASSDFDEQFF
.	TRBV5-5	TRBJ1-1	CASIRGGGTEAFF
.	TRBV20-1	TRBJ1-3	CSASRGRQTSGNTIYF
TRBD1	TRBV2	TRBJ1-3	CASRAGTGIGNTIYF
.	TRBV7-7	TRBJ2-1	CASSLTAGVYNEQFF
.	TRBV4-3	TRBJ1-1	CASSQAGLPNTEAFF
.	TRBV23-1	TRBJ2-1	CASSQCPTVGEQFF
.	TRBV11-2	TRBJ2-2	CASSFRVGELFF
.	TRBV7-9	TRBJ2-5	CASSLVGRETQYF
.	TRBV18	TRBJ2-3	CASSPARANTDTQYF
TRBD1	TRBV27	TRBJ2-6	CASSPETGLLSGANVLTF
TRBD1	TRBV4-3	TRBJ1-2	CASSQPGTGLFGYTF
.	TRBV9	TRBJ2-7	CASSVGSGSYEQYF
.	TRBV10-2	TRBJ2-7	CASTDSYEQYF
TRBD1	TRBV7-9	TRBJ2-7	CASSLTDRVPYEQYF
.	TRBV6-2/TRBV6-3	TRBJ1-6	CASSYPDYNSPLHF
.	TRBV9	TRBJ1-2	CASSVGGLHGYTF
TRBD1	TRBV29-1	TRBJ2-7	CSVVDRGYEQYF
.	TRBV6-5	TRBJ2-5	CASSPGLQETQYF
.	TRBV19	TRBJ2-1	CASSIGLAVNEQFF
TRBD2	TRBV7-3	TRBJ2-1	CASSPSGRAYNEQFF
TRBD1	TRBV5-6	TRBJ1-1	CASSLGTGNTEAFF
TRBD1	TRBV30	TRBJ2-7	CAWLDRGGAKQYF